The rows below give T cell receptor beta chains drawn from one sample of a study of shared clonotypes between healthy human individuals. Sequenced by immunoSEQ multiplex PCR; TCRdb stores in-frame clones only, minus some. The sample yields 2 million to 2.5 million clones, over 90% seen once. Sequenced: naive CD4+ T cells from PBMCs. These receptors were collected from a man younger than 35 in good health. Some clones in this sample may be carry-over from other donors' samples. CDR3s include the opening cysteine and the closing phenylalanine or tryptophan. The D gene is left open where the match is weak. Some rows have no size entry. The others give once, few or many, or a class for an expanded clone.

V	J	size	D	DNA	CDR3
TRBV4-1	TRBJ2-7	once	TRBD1	TGCGCCAGCAGCCAAGGTCCGGACAGGGGGCTTTACGAGCAGTACTTC	CASSQGPDRGLYEQYF
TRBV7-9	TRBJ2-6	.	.	TGTGCCAGCAGCTCAAGGGGGGCAGGGAGTCGCTCTGGGGCCAACGTCCTGACTTTC	CASSSRGAGSRSGANVLTF
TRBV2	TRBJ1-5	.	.	TGTGCCAGCGTACCCGACACTACGGGGCAGCCCCAGCATTTT	CASVPDTTGQPQHF
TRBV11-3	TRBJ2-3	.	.	TGTGCCAGCAGCCCTAGGAATAGGGGGTTTTGCACAGATACGCAGTATTTT	CASSPRNRGFCTDTQYF
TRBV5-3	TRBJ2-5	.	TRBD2	TGTGCCAGAAGCTGGACTAGCGGGAGTCGGCAAGAGACCCAGTACTTC	CARSWTSGSRQETQYF
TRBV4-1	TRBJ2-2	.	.	TGCGCCAGCAGCCAAGAAAAGGGGCTCACCGGGGAGCTGTTTTTT	CASSQEKGLTGELFF
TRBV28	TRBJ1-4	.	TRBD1	TGTGCCAGCAGTCCGACAGGGAGGAAACTGTTTTTT	CASSPTGRKLFF
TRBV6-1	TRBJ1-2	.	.	TGTGCCAGCAGGCAGGTGTACAACTATGGCTACACCTTC	CASRQVYNYGYTF
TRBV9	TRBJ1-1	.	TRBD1	TGTGCCAGCAGCGTAGCCGGGGACAGCATACACACTGAAGCTTTCTTT	CASSVAGDSIHTEAFF
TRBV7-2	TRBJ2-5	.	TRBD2	TGTGCCAGCAGCAAACAGCGGGGGGTACAAGAGACCCAGTACTTC	CASSKQRGVQETQYF
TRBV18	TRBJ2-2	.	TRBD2	TGTGCCAGCTCACCCAGACTAGCGGGAGCCACCGGGGAGCTGTTTTTT	CASSPRLAGATGELFF
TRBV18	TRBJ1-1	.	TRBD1	TGTGCCAGCTCACCACCGGGACAGGGGCCGAGGCTGAACACTGAAGCTTTCTTT	CASSPPGQGPRLNTEAFF
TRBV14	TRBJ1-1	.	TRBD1	TGTGCCAGCAGCCAAAGACAGGGATCCACTGAAGCTTTCTTT	CASSQRQGSTEAFF
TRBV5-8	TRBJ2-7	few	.	TGTGCCAGCAGCTTGCCCTTTTGGGAGCAGTACTTC	CASSLPFWEQYF
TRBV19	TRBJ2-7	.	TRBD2	TGTGCCAGCAGTAACCCTAGCGGGGTTTACGAGCAGTACTTC	CASSNPSGVYEQYF
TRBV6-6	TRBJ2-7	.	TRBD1	TGTGCCAGCCGGGACAGGTATTACGAGCAGTACTTC	CASRDRYYEQYF
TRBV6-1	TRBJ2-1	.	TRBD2	TGTGCCAGCAGTGAACCGGGACTAGGTGTCAATGAGCAGTTCTTC	CASSEPGLGVNEQFF
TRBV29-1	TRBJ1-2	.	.	TGCAGCGTCCATGGATGGGGTAATGGCTACACCTTC	CSVHGWGNGYTF
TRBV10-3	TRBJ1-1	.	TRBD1	TGTGCCATCAGTCCCGGGACAGCACAAGAAGCTTTCTTT	CAISPGTAQEAFF
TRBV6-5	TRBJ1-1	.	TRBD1	TGTGCCAGCAGTAGGGACAGGATGATGAACACTGAAGCTTTCTTT	CASSRDRMMNTEAFF
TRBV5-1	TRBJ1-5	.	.	TGCGCCAGCAGCTGGGGTAGCAATCAGCCCCAGCATTTT	CASSWGSNQPQHF
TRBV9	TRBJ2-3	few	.	TGTGCCAGCAGCCTTAAGGCGGCCTTGGGCACAGATACGCAGTATTTT	CASSLKAALGTDTQYF
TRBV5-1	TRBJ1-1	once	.	TGCGCCAGCAGCACAGACAGGTTGAACACTGAAGCTTTCTTT	CASSTDRLNTEAFF
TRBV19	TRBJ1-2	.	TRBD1	TGTGCCAGTAGACGGACAGGGGTCTATGGCTACACCTTC	CASRRTGVYGYTF
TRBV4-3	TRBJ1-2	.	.	TGCGCCAGCAGCCAAGAGGGTGACAGACGCTATGGCTACACCTTC	CASSQEGDRRYGYTF
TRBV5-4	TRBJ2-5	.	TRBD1	TGTGCCAGCAGCTATCAGGGGGAAGAGACCCAGTACTTC	CASSYQGEETQYF
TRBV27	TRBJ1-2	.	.	TGTGCCAGCAGTAGAGAGGGGAGTAATCGCTATGGCTACACCTTC	CASSREGSNRYGYTF
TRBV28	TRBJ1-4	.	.	TGTGCCAGCAGTTTGGACTCCCGAGGGGGTGAAAAACTGTTTTTT	CASSLDSRGGEKLFF
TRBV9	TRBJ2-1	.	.	TGTGCCAGCAGCGTAGTGGGCGACTCCTACAATGAGCAGTTCTTC	CASSVVGDSYNEQFF
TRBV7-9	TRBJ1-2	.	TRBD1	TGTGCCAGCAGCTCCCAGACAGGGGCTTTCTATGGCTACACCTTC	CASSSQTGAFYGYTF
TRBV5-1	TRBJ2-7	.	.	TGCGCCAGCAGCCGGACCGACCACGAGCAGTACTTC	CASSRTDHEQYF
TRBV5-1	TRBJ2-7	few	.	TGCGCCAGCACCACGTGGAGGAGCTCCTACGAGCAGTACTTC	CASTTWRSSYEQYF
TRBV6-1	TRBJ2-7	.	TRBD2	TGTGCCAGCAGAAAAATGCTAGCGGGAGTGTACGAGCAGTACTTC	CASRKMLAGVYEQYF
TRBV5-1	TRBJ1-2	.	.	TGCGCCAGCAGCCGAGACTATGGCTACACCTTC	CASSRDYGYTF
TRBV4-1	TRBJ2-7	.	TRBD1	TGCGCCAGCACCCCCGGACAGGGGTACGAGCAGTACTTC	CASTPGQGYEQYF
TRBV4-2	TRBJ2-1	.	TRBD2	TGTGCCAGCAGCCCCGGGACTAGCGAATACAATGAGCAGTTCTTC	CASSPGTSEYNEQFF
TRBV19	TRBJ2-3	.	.	TGTGCCAGTAGTTACGGAGGTTCCGCAGATACGCAGTATTTT	CASSYGGSADTQYF
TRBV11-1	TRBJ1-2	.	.	TGTGCCAGCAGCCGATCGGGCCCAGGGGCGGCTAAGGGCTACACCTTC	CASSRSGPGAAKGYTF
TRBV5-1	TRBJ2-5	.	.	TGCGCCAGCAGCTTGGTACACGGGACGGACACGGGGACCCAGTACTTC	CASSLVHGTDTGTQYF
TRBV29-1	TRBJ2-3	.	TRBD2	TGCAGCGTTGTAGCGGGGACATCCACAGATACGCAGTATTTT	CSVVAGTSTDTQYF